The 2 T cell receptor beta chains given below trace back to one sample, sequenced in a study of follicular helper T cells after annual influenza vaccination (dated by TCRdb to about 2017). The time point label, as the study defines it: 2015-2016 season, 7 days after influenza vaccination. Libraries were prepared through the immunoSEQ multiplex PCR assay. TCRdb retrieved this table from immuneACCESS and kept in-frame rearrangements only. Not all clones are present; in checked studies, unresolved V genes account for under half, and no reason is known for the remainder. Across this sample there are about 10,000 clones, with approximately 80% seen only once. 0.47% of the sample is in the top ten clones. Here the sequenced sample was CXCR5+ CD38- circulating T follicular helper cells from blood, taken 7 days after influenza vaccination. In the paper's terms, the cell subset or site label means: circulating Tfh, non-naive CD4+CXCR5+PD-1+ (ICOS+CD38+ or ICOS-CD38-). These receptors came from an adult who received the influenza vaccine.

V is TRBV11-3 and J is TRBJ2-2; D gene unclear. CDR1 is SGHNT and CDR2 is YENEEA in the germline V gene. V dropped 3 bases and J dropped 3 bases, with 8 bases sitting between them. The CDR3 totals 14 residues. CDR3 bases: TGTGCCAGCAGCTTGGGTCCGGACACCGGGGAGCTGTTTTTT. Protein sequence: CASSLGPDTGELFF.

The V call is TRBV6-1, the J call TRBJ2-7; no reliable D call. Looked up from germline, CDR1 is MNHNS and CDR2 is SASEGT. The CDR3 runs to 15 residues. The V end was cut by 3 bases, the J end by 2 bases, with 14 bases between. CDR3 bases: TGTGCCAGCAGTGATGATGGGGTTAGTCCCTACGAGCAGTACTTC. Its translation: CASSDDGVSPYEQYF.